This T cell receptor (beta chain) derives from a study of blood T cells in healthy people across ages. Study overall: About one barcoded beta molecule per two T cells came from capture by template switching. Findings of the study overall: Age advanced and TCR beta diversity per million T cells fell, roughly linearly.

Ranging in age from roughly 6 to 100, the donors were healthy Caucasian individuals from Russia. As regards this clonotype: What it recognizes is unknown. Mismatch with germline at one junction end may stem from a read error.

Using a J-beta primer mix together with a sample-barcoded 5' primer, a second PCR was run for about 6 to 11 cycles. The authors tagged each cDNA molecule using a template-switch adaptor with 12 random nucleotides. Using its own MiXCR run on the 5' RACE reads, TCRdb lists one record per CDR3 protein. This sample has hundreds of thousands of distinct CDR3 sequences, with 45% to 50% found just once. The sequence came from a woman in her fifties or sixties in good health. Source material: blood.

This CDR3 reads CAGSGSNLDTQHF. DNA of the CDR3: TGTGCCGGCAGCGGGTCCAACCTAGATACGCAGCATTTT. The chain uses TRBV7-6 and TRBJ2-3, with D uncertain. The better agreement between TRBJ1-5 and the DNA end casts doubt on the J call. Germline V gene lookup returns CDR1 SGHVS and CDR2 FNYEAQ. There are 13 residues in the CDR3.